Listed here are 5 T cell receptor beta chains from one sample, sequenced in a study of low-dose radiotherapy and immunotherapy resistance in tumors. Both TCRalpha and TCRbeta chains were reverse transcribed with V-gene-specific primers. TCRs were amplified for 15 to 25 PCR cycles with a constant-region primer and V-primer adapter. TCRdb re-called the reads through MiXCR, storing one row per CDR3 protein. The sample contains under 35,000 distinct CDR3 sequences, under 55% of which appear only once. Time point given: after trial treatment. Treatment noted: LDRT plus nivolumab, ipilimumab, low-dose cyclophosphamide and aspirin (RACIN trial). The sample in question was PBMCs, obtained after low-dose radiotherapy plus immunotherapy. These receptors were obtained from a male donor with gallbladder cancer.

The rearrangement joins TRBV10-3 to TRBJ2-7, with TRBD2 matching 7 bases. Germline V gives CDR1 ENHRY, CDR2 SYGVKD. The CDR3 sequence is 14 residues long. V shed 4 bases and J 8 bases; nucleotides not matched to a gene: 11. CDR3 in DNA: TGTGCCATCAGTGGTGGCGGGGGAACGAGGAAGCAGTACTTC. Protein product: CAISGGGGTRKQYF.

On this clonotype: A far larger clone is off by one base, so a read error is likely. J is TRBJ2-7 and V is TRBV28, with 7 bases matching TRBD2. The tail of the sequence fits TRBJ2-1 better, so the J call may be wrong. Germline V gene sequence: CDR1 MDHEN, CDR2 SYDVKM. The CDR3 is 13 amino acids. In DNA form, the CDR3 reads TGTGTCACCATTTCCGGGACTAACAATGAGCAGTTCTTC. Translated: CVTISGTNNEQFF.

This clonotype appeared many times. The chain employs TRBV3-1 and TRBJ2-3; 9 bases line up with TRBD2. The CDR3 runs to 16 residues. In germline, CDR1 is LGHDT, CDR2 YNNKEL (reference sequence). The V and J ends lost 3 bases and 6 bases, in that order; junction bases with no gene match: 10. The CDR3 DNA sequence: TGTGCCAGCAGCCAGAGATCGCGGGGGGGTTCGGATACGCAGTATTTT. Its translation is CASSQRSRGGSDTQYF.

In nucleotides, the CDR3 is TGTGCCAGCAGCGATGATACAGGGTTTGTAGGCGAGCAGTACTTC. Protein sequence: CASSDDTGFVGEQYF. J is TRBJ2-7 and V is TRBV13; TRBD1 is a possible D gene (6 bases). Trimming cost V 5 bases and J 6 bases, with 20 bases left between them. Germline V gene data show CDR1 as PRHDT and CDR2 as FYEKMQ (reference sequence). CDR3 length: 15 amino acids. The whole variable domain, filled in from reference TRBV13 and TRBJ2-7, reads AAGVIQSPRHLIKEKRETATLKCYPIPRHDTVYWYQQGPGQDPQFLISFYEKMQSDKGSIPDRFSAQQFSDYHSELNMSSLELGDSALYFCASSDDTGFVGEQYFGPGTRLTVT.

The table lists this clonotype with a count of one. V usage is TRBV29-1 and J usage is TRBJ2-7, with TRBD1 identical over 10 bases. Germline V gene lookup returns CDR1 SQVTM and CDR2 ANQGSEA. The V and J ends lost 2 bases and 4 bases, in that order; junction bases with no gene match: 2. There are 13 residues in the CDR3. CDR3 amino acids: CSVERDRGYEQYF. In nucleotides, the CDR3 is TGCAGCGTTGAACGGGACAGGGGTTACGAGCAGTACTTC.